Described below is a single T cell receptor (beta chain) sequence and its context. Its antigen is not identified. This entry belongs to a study of cytomegalovirus exposure and HLA in healthy donors. The study ran its PCR with 60 Vbeta and 13 Jbeta primers. Some clones are missing from TCRdb's copy, which holds only in-frame ones; the method was immunoSEQ multiplex PCR. The sample lists approximately 150,000 clones, 70% to 80% seen once, with around 4% in the top ten. Trimming shortened V by 3 bases and J by 5 bases, and 16 bases separated the two germline ends. Germline V CDR1 and CDR2: MGHRA, YSYEKL. The CDR3 is made up of 15 amino acids. General study points: Later analysis identified several of the most significant clusters that appeared linked to common viral pathogens. In the analysis, some V segments, TRBV6-2 and TRBV6-3 included, were excluded as indistinguishable. Under in vitro conditions, a few CMV-associated chains were confirmed as specific for CMV antigens.

The gene calls are TRBV4-1 and TRBJ1-1; tentative D call: TRBD1 (6 bases). The sample consisted of PBMCs. The receptor comes from a man aged 35 to 55 in good health and CMV-seronegative. The CDR3 nucleotides are TGCGCCAGCAGCCACCCAGGGGAATCCGTGACTGAAGCTTTCTTT. Amino acids: CASSHPGESVTEAFF.